These 20 T cell receptor beta chains were all obtained from the same sample, sequenced in a study of blood T cell repertoires in COVID-19. The table came from immunoSEQ multiplex PCR; TCRdb's copy has only in-frame clones and leaves some out. The sample lists about 220,000 clones, 84% occurring once. Sequencing was done on a sample of peripheral blood. These receptor sequences come from a woman aged 55-70 years who had recovered from COVID-19.

The genes are TRBV27 and TRBJ1-6; 10 nucleotides match TRBD1. Trimming at V came to 2 bases and at J to 4 bases, leaving 2 bases not matched to a gene. CDR3 length equals 16 residues. Germline V CDR1 and CDR2: MNHEY, SMNVEV (reference sequence). As DNA, the CDR3 is TGTGCCAGCAGTTTAACGGGACAGGGGTATAATTCACCCCTCCACTTT. Translating gives CASSLTGQGYNSPLHF.

The chain has TRBV4-2 and TRBJ2-3; TRBD2 matches at 11 bases. Losses at the gene ends were 0 bases for V and 4 bases for J; bases not matched to a gene: 3. Germline V gives CDR1 LGHNA, CDR2 YNFKEQ. CDR3 length equals 16 residues. This CDR3 is CASSQDGTSGPDTQYF. The CDR3 region has the DNA TGTGCCAGCAGCCAAGATGGGACTAGCGGACCAGATACGCAGTATTTT.

To note about this clone: At one end, the junction sequence differs from germline, possibly due to a read error. This chain connects TRBV3-1 (or the pseudogene TRBV3-2) to TRBJ2-7, with D unclear. This CDR3 has 11 amino acids. Germline CDR1 and CDR2: LGHDT and YNNKEL (reference sequence). The CDR3 DNA sequence: TGTGCCAGCAGCCACTCCTACGTGCAGTACTTC. Protein product: CASSHSYVQYF.

This chain uses TRBV30 with TRBJ1-3; tentatively, D is TRBD1 (5 bases). Germline V lookup: CDR1 GTSNPN, CDR2 SVGIG (reference sequence). The CDR3 spans 12 residues. The ends were cut back, 5 bases at V and 2 bases at J, with 7 bases in the middle. The CDR3 DNA sequence: TGTGCCTGGCGGGGGACTGGAAACACCATATATTTT. This encodes CAWRGTGNTIYF.

This chain connects TRBV5-5 to TRBJ1-2; 10 bases map to TRBD1. CDR1 and CDR2 (germline): SGHKS, YYEKEE (reference sequence). The CDR3 runs 13 residues. V lost 10 bases, J lost 8 bases, and 11 bases stayed unmatched. CDR3 sequence: CASRTGGKDGYTF. The CDR3 DNA reads as TGTGCCTCCCGGACAGGGGGAAAGGACGGCTACACCTTC.

The rearrangement uses TRBV4-1 and TRBJ2-5; 11 nucleotides align to TRBD2. The V gene's germline CDR1 is MGHRA and CDR2 YSYEKL. V trimming: 1 base; J trimming: 4 bases; junction bases outside the gene matches: 5. This CDR3 region has 16 residues. CDR3 sequence reads: CASSQGLAGRLETQYF. The CDR3, as DNA: TGCGCCAGCAGCCAAGGACTAGCGGGGAGGTTAGAGACCCAGTACTTC.

The chain combines TRBV4-2 with TRBJ2-3; 8 bases line up with TRBD2. Per germline, CDR1 LGHNA and CDR2 YNFKEQ. The V gene end was trimmed by 0 bases and the J gene end by 7 bases; junction bases not matched to a gene: 9. The CDR3 length is 16 residues. CDR3 nucleotides: TGTGCCAGCAGCCAAGATCGGGGGGGGTCCGGACATACGCAGTATTTT. Amino acids: CASSQDRGGSGHTQYF.

The chain links TRBV5-1 to TRBJ2-7, with 7 bases aligning to TRBD1. Germline lookup yields CDR1 SGHRS and CDR2 YFSETQ. The CDR3 is 14 amino acids. The V segment lost 2 bases and the J segment 6 bases; nucleotides outside the gene matches: 8. CDR3 nucleotide sequence: TGCGCCAGCAGCTTTTCAGATTCAGGGGGCGAGCAGTACTTC. Protein sequence: CASSFSDSGGEQYF.

The CDR3 DNA follows: TGTGCCAGCAGCGCGCGGGGGGGCCCTGGAAATACGCAGTATTTT. Encoded protein: CASSARGGPGNTQYF. The chain uses TRBV9 and TRBJ2-3; 9 nucleotides align to TRBD2. Germline V CDR1 and CDR2: SGDLS, YYNGEE. This CDR3 contains 15 residues. V dropped 3 bases and J dropped 7; count of bases not matched to a gene: 9.

CDR3: CASKSLSTDTQYF. CDR3 in DNA: TGTGCCAGCAAAAGCCTTAGCACAGATACGCAGTATTTT. The V call is TRBV6-5, the J call TRBJ2-3; D is unresolved. The CDR3 loop spans 13 amino acids. Germline V gene sequence: CDR1 MNHEY, CDR2 SVGAGI. The V end was cut by 7 bases, the J end by 0 bases, with 8 bases between.

The rearrangement joins TRBV7-9 to TRBJ2-3; D not certain. Trimming removed 5 bases from V and 4 bases from J, with 13 bases in between. The CDR3 contains 14 residues. Germline-derived CDR1 and CDR2 are SEHNR and FQNEAQ (reference sequence). CDR3 loop: CASSRSQNPDTQYF. The CDR3 DNA follows: TGTGCCAGCAGCCGCTCTCAGAACCCAGATACGCAGTATTTT.

The V call is TRBV7-9, the J call TRBJ1-4, with 10 bases matching TRBD1. There are 14 residues in the CDR3. The V gene end was trimmed by 5 bases and the J gene end by 8 bases; junction bases not matched to a gene: 5. Looked up from germline, CDR1 is SEHNR and CDR2 is FQNEAQ (reference sequence). CDR3 sequence (DNA): TGTGCCAGCAGCGGACAGGGGGTTTGGGAAAAACTGTTTTTT. Amino acid sequence: CASSGQGVWEKLFF. Combining the CDR3 with reference TRBV7-9 and TRBJ1-4 gives the whole variable domain DTGVSQNPRHKITKRGQNVTFRCDPISEHNRLYWYRQTLGQGPEFLTYFQNEAQLEKSRLLSDRFSAERPKGSFSTLEIQRTEQGDSAMYLCASSGQGVWEKLFFGSGTQLSVL.

The V call is TRBV29-1, the J call TRBJ1-2, with D possibly being TRBD1 (5 bases). V was cut by 7 bases and J by 0 bases, with 15 bases left in between. There are 14 residues in the CDR3. Per germline, CDR1 SQVTM and CDR2 ANQGSEA. DNA of the CDR3: TGCAGCGCCCTCGGGGGGAAAGCTAACTATGGCTACACCTTC. Residues: CSALGGKANYGYTF.

This CDR3 is CSVDSGGYEQYF. The CDR3 DNA follows: TGCAGCGTTGACTCAGGGGGCTACGAGCAGTACTTC. The chain has TRBV29-1 and TRBJ2-7; 7 bases align to TRBD1. The CDR3 runs to 12 residues. V lost 3 bases, J lost 3 bases, and 2 bases stayed unmatched. Germline V CDR1 and CDR2: SQVTM, ANQGSEA.

V gene TRBV29-1 combines with J gene TRBJ1-2; TRBD1 matches at 8 bases. The J segment lost 7 bases and the V segment lost 4 bases, leaving 8 bases of the junction unmatched. There are 13 residues in the CDR3. Germline V gene data show CDR1 as SQVTM and CDR2 as ANQGSEA. The CDR3 loop is CSVVLARGPGYTF. CDR3 bases: TGCAGCGTTGTGTTGGCCAGGGGGCCTGGCTACACCTTC.

This chain joins TRBV30 and TRBJ2-3, with D tentatively TRBD2 (5 bases). The CDR3 covers 15 residues. In germline, CDR1 is GTSNPN, CDR2 SVGIG (reference sequence). Trimming shortened V by 0 bases and J by 4 bases, and 14 bases separated the two germline ends. For the CDR3, the DNA is TGTGCCTGGAGTGTAGGTAGCGTGGGATCAGATACGCAGTATTTT. Translated: CAWSVGSVGSDTQYF.

This chain uses TRBV7-8 with TRBJ2-7; D possibly corresponds to TRBD1 (5 bases). Trimming took off 2 bases at V and 2 bases at J, with 13 bases between the two ends. Germline-derived CDR1 and CDR2 are SGHVS and FQNEAQ. The CDR3 totals 15 residues. The CDR3 spells CASSLRAGIAYEQYF. The CDR3 coding sequence is TGTGCCAGCAGCTTAAGGGCAGGGATAGCCTACGAGCAGTACTTC. The variable domain in full, with the rest retrieved from reference TRBV7-8 and TRBJ2-7, is GAGVSQSPRYKVAKRGQDVALRCDPISGHVSLFWYQQALGQGPEFLTYFQNEAQLDKSGLPSDRFFAERPEGSVSTLKIQRTQQEDSAVYLCASSLRAGIAYEQYFGPGTRLTVT.

CDR3 residues: CASSQDPVIYNQPQHF. The DNA of the CDR3 is TGTGCCAGCAGCCAAGACCCGGTTATTTACAATCAGCCCCAGCATTTT. The chain recombines TRBV3-1 (or the pseudogene TRBV3-2) with TRBJ1-5; no reliable D call. The germline CDR1 and CDR2 sequences are LGHDT and YNNKEL (reference sequence). The CDR3 sequence is 16 residues long. V lost 0 bases, J lost 3 bases, and 12 bases lay in between.

The chain joins TRBV11-2 to TRBJ1-1; D unresolved. Germline CDR1 is SGHAT and CDR2 is FQNNGV. This CDR3 is built from 16 residues. The V gene lost 6 bases and the J gene lost 0 bases, with 17 bases spanning the gap. The CDR3 bases are TGTGCCAGCAGTACGCTGGGGAGTTGGATGAACACTGAAGCTTTCTTT. As protein: CASSTLGSWMNTEAFF. The complete variable domain, with remaining parts taken from reference TRBV11-2 and TRBJ1-1, reads EAGVAQSPRYKIIEKRQSVAFWCNPISGHATLYWYQQILGQGPKLLIQFQNNGVVDDSQLPKDRFSAERLKGVDSTLKIQPAKLEDSAVYLCASSTLGSWMNTEAFFGQGTRLTVV.

This clone was found a few times. The rearrangement links TRBV3-1 (or the pseudogene TRBV3-2) to TRBJ2-7, with 8 bases lining up with TRBD1. Germline lookup yields CDR1 LGHDT and CDR2 YNNKEL (reference sequence). The junction had 3 bases not matched to a gene; V was cut back by 4 bases and J by 4 bases. This CDR3 is 13 amino acids long. The CDR3 protein is CASSRGTGYEQYF. CDR3 nucleotide sequence: TGTGCCAGCAGCCGCGGGACAGGATACGAGCAGTACTTC.